This T cell receptor beta chain comes out of a study of blood T cell repertoires in COVID-19. Study background: There were acute and convalescent COVID-19 samples, and they came from the United States, Italy and Spain. PBMCs, B-cell-depleted T cells, or T cells provided the cDNA or gDNA that made up the material.

In the original workflow: From reference gene primer amplification, estimates of nucleated cell counts were derived. TCRdb's table, derived via immunoSEQ multiplex PCR, lists solely in-frame clones and lacks some. V and J calls and clone size are as listed in that table; D and trimming were resolved from the DNA. The data contain around 270,000 clones, roughly 84% of them singletons. Per germline, CDR1 SGHRS and CDR2 YFSETQ. V dropped 4 bases and J dropped 4 bases, with 17 bases sitting between them. The CDR3 contains 15 residues. There are a few counts of this clone. Material for sequencing was peripheral blood. The chain carries TRBV5-1 and TRBJ1-2; a possible D gene is TRBD1 (5 bases). This TCR was sampled from a person aged 70 to 85 with COVID-19, enrolled during active disease. In DNA form, the CDR3 reads TGCGCCAGCAGCCTGACAGTTGATAGTGGCTATGGCTACACCTTC. This sequence encodes CASSLTVDSGYGYTF.